The 21 T cell receptor beta chains reported below all come from one sample, sequenced in a study of blood T cell repertoires in COVID-19. Assay used: immunoSEQ multiplex PCR; TCRdb lists only in-frame clones, some missing. The sample includes approximately 440,000 clones, roughly 88% of them seen just once. Specimen: PBMCs or T cells enriched from blood (not recorded which). The receptors shown here come from a man between 18 and 29 years old who had recovered from COVID-19.

V and J are TRBV6-5 and TRBJ1-5, with D perhaps matching TRBD1 (6 bases). Trimming left V 2 bases short and J 6 bases short, with 14 bases between. CDR3 length equals 15 residues. CDR1 and CDR2 (germline): MNHEY, SVGAGI. CDR3 sequence: CASSYGRGPSQPQHF. CDR3 nucleotides: TGTGCCAGCAGTTACGGGCGGGGGCCTTCTCAGCCCCAGCATTTT.

V is TRBV28 and J is TRBJ2-7, with D tentatively TRBD2 (6 bases). Trimming stripped 6 bases from V and 7 bases from J, with 22 bases between. Looked up from germline, CDR1 is MDHEN and CDR2 is SYDVKM. This CDR3 comprises 15 residues. CDR3 DNA: TGTGCCAGCAGAGAGGCGGATGGGGGGTTGTGGGAGCAGTACTTC. It translates to CASREADGGLWEQYF.

V usage is TRBV5-1 and J usage is TRBJ2-7, with unresolved D. The length of the CDR3 is 14 residues. Trimming removed 0 bases at V and 7 bases at J, with 14 bases between. Germline V gives CDR1 SGHRS, CDR2 YFSETQ. CDR3 DNA: TGCGCCAGCAGCTTGGAATACGCGGCCTGGGAGCAGTACTTC. Amino acids: CASSLEYAAWEQYF.

This clone has ten or more counts. DNA for the CDR3: TGTGCCAGCAGACCCAGGGGCAACTATGGCTACACCTTC. It specifies CASRPRGNYGYTF. The chain has TRBV6-4 and TRBJ1-2; D may be TRBD1 (6 bases). Trimming cost V 6 bases and J 2 bases, with 10 bases left between them. This CDR3 has 13 residues. CDR1 MRHNA and CDR2 SNTAGT come from the germline V gene.

The chain combines TRBV11-2 with TRBJ1-6, with D perhaps matching TRBD1 (6 bases). There are 15 residues in the CDR3. Per germline, CDR1 SGHAT and CDR2 FQNNGV. The germline V and J ends were trimmed by 0 bases and 12 bases, with 15 bases remaining between them. CDR3 nucleotides: TGTGCCAGCAGCTTAGAGGGGGCCCTCGTCGGACCCCTCCACTTT. Amino acid sequence: CASSLEGALVGPLHF.

This clone was observed a handful of times. The J gene is TRBJ2-1, the V gene TRBV10-3; 13 bases match TRBD2. Germline lookup yields CDR1 ENHRY and CDR2 SYGVKD. The CDR3 sequence is 16 residues long. Germline trimming cut 3 bases from V and 8 bases from J; bases unmatched to any gene: 7. In DNA, the CDR3 is TGTGCCATCAGTGATAGGACTAGCGGGAGTAACTATGAGCAGTTCTTC. Amino acid sequence: CAISDRTSGSNYEQFF.

The chain links TRBV10-2 to TRBJ1-1, with D possibly matching TRBD1 (5 bases). This CDR3 is built from 14 residues. Between the trimmed V and J ends, which lost 3 bases and 2 bases, there was a span of 10 bases. CDR1 and CDR2 (germline): WSHSY, SAAADI. CDR3 bases: TGCGCCAGCAGTGACAGGGACTTAAACACTGAAGCTTTCTTT. Its protein is CASSDRDLNTEAFF.

The chain carries TRBV16 and TRBJ1-6; TRBD1 agrees at 9 bases. The CDR3 loop spans 15 amino acids. Germline CDR1 KGHSY, CDR2 FQNENV. V trimming: 3 bases; J trimming: 13 bases; junction bases outside the gene matches: 10. CDR3 in DNA: TGTGCCAGCAGCCAGGGGGACAGGGATCAGGCTCCCCTCCACTTT. Protein: CASSQGDRDQAPLHF.

The chain carries TRBV10-1 and TRBJ2-2; TRBD1 aligns across 7 bases. The length of the CDR3 is 14 residues. Trimming cost V 6 bases and J 4 bases; bases outside gene matches: 5. CDR1 and CDR2 (germline): WNHNN, SYGVQD (reference sequence). Written as DNA, the CDR3 is TGCGCCAGCAGATGGGACAGATCCACCGGGGAGCTGTTTTTT. Translating gives CASRWDRSTGELFF.

V usage is TRBV7-3 and J usage is TRBJ1-1; D is unresolved. Germline CDR1 and CDR2: SGHTA and FQGTGA. V shed 0 bases and J shed 1 base, with 12 bases lying between them. The CDR3 loop spans 16 amino acids. The CDR3 region is CASSLTGFRGNTEAFF. CDR3 bases: TGTGCCAGCAGCTTAACAGGGTTTCGGGGGAACACTGAAGCTTTCTTT.

The chain joins TRBV18 to TRBJ1-2; 11 bases line up with TRBD1. Looked up from germline, CDR1 is KGHSH and CDR2 is LQKENI. Trimming took 5 bases from V and 6 from J; bases not matched to a gene: 11. CDR3 size: 16 residues. In nucleotides, the CDR3 is TGTGCCAGCTCAGAGACCCGGACAGGGGGCGAAGATGGCTACACCTTC. The encoded protein is CASSETRTGGEDGYTF.

The rearrangement links TRBV7-8 to TRBJ2-7; TRBD2 agrees at 10 bases. CDR3 length: 14 residues. The junction had 3 bases not matched to a gene; V was cut back by 5 bases and J by 2 bases. Germline CDR1 reads SGHVS; CDR2 reads FQNEAQ. CDR3 protein: CASSPTSGAYEQYF. CDR3 in DNA: TGTGCCAGCAGCCCTACTAGCGGGGCCTACGAGCAGTACTTC.

The chain combines TRBV4-2 with TRBJ1-5; D unclear. The V end was cut by 1 base, the J end by 0 bases, with 16 bases between. This CDR3 comprises 18 residues. The germline V gene has CDR1 LGHNA and CDR2 YNFKEQ. Here the CDR3 reads CASSQADDEENSNQPQHF. CDR3 nucleotides: TGTGCCAGCAGCCAAGCAGATGACGAGGAGAATAGCAATCAGCCCCAGCATTTT.

This clone was recorded a few times. The V call is TRBV12-3 or TRBV12-4, the J call TRBJ2-2, with D uncertain. This CDR3 spans 13 amino acids. V was cut by 6 bases and J by 3 bases, with 8 bases left in between. This CDR3 is CASSQTDTGELFF. The DNA for the CDR3 is TGTGCCAGCAGCCAGACTGACACCGGGGAGCTGTTTTTT.

The rearrangement uses TRBV11-2 and TRBJ2-7; 7 bases are shared with TRBD1. CDR1 SGHAT and CDR2 FQNNGV come from the germline V gene. Losses at the gene ends were 5 bases for V and 0 bases for J; bases not matched to a gene: 4. CDR3 size: 14 residues. Here the CDR3 DNA reads TGTGCCAGCAGCATTGGACAGGCCTCCTACGAGCAGTACTTC. It codes for CASSIGQASYEQYF.

The rearrangement uses TRBV5-4 and TRBJ1-6; 7 nucleotides agree with TRBD1. CDR1 and CDR2 (germline): SGHNT, YYREEE (reference sequence). J gave up 5 bases and V 5 bases, and 13 bases lay outside the gene matches. CDR3 length equals 17 residues. CDR3 sequence: CASRSGGSGGNNSPLHF. DNA for the CDR3: TGTGCCAGCAGATCGGGAGGGTCAGGGGGAAATAATTCACCCCTCCACTTT.

This chain uses TRBV27 with TRBJ2-2; the D is unclear. Deletions cut 5 bases from V and 4 bases from J, with 8 bases between. Looked up from germline, CDR1 is MNHEY and CDR2 is SMNVEV (reference sequence). The CDR3 runs 13 residues. For the CDR3, the DNA is TGTGCCAGCAGTCCACGAGTCACCGGGGAGCTGTTTTTT. This translates into CASSPRVTGELFF.

V is TRBV7-9 and J is TRBJ1-4; possibly TRBD1 for D (5 bases). Germline CDR1 SEHNR, CDR2 FQNEAQ (reference sequence). V was cut by 3 bases and J by 7 bases, with 15 bases left in between. This CDR3 spans 15 amino acids. This chain's CDR3 is CASSFGGTVGEKLFF. CDR3 in DNA: TGTGCCAGCAGCTTTGGCGGGACGGTGGGTGAAAAACTGTTTTTT. Based on the CDR3 plus reference TRBV7-9 and TRBJ1-4, the full variable domain is DTGVSQNPRHKITKRGQNVTFRCDPISEHNRLYWYRQTLGQGPEFLTYFQNEAQLEKSRLLSDRFSAERPKGSFSTLEIQRTEQGDSAMYLCASSFGGTVGEKLFFGSGTQLSVL.

This clone has just one count. V usage is TRBV5-4 and J usage is TRBJ1-6, with 7 bases fitting TRBD1. Germline V gives CDR1 SGHNT, CDR2 YYREEE (reference sequence). The CDR3 contains 15 residues. After removal of 0 bases from V and 6 bases from J, the junction contained 3 bases not matched to a gene. CDR3 bases: TGTGCCAGCAGCTTGGGGGCAGGGGGTAATTCACCCCTCCACTTT. Residues: CASSLGAGGNSPLHF. The full variable domain, in which reference TRBV5-4 and TRBJ1-6 provide the parts outside the CDR3, is ETGVTQSPTHLIKTRGQQVTLRCSSQSGHNTVSWYQQALGQGPQFIFQYYREEENGRGNFPPRFSGLQFPNYSSELNVNALELDDSALYLCASSLGAGGNSPLHFGNGTRLTVT.

The rearrangement links TRBV3-1 (or the pseudogene TRBV3-2) to TRBJ1-6; D is unclear. Trimming pared 3 bases from V and 7 bases from J, leaving 10 bases between. Germline V lookup: CDR1 LGHDT, CDR2 YNNKEL (reference sequence). The CDR3 has 14 amino acids. CDR3 protein: CASSHQTRNSPLHF. In nucleotides, the CDR3 is TGTGCCAGCAGCCACCAAACTAGGAATTCACCCCTCCACTTT.

The chain has TRBV27 and TRBJ1-1; 8 positions match TRBD1. Germline V gene sequence: CDR1 MNHEY, CDR2 SMNVEV (reference sequence). V was pared by 0 bases and J by 4 bases, with 1 base of the junction left unmatched. The CDR3 sequence is 14 residues long. The CDR3 is CASSLSDRATEAFF. For the CDR3, the DNA is TGTGCCAGCAGTTTATCGGACAGGGCCACTGAAGCTTTCTTT.